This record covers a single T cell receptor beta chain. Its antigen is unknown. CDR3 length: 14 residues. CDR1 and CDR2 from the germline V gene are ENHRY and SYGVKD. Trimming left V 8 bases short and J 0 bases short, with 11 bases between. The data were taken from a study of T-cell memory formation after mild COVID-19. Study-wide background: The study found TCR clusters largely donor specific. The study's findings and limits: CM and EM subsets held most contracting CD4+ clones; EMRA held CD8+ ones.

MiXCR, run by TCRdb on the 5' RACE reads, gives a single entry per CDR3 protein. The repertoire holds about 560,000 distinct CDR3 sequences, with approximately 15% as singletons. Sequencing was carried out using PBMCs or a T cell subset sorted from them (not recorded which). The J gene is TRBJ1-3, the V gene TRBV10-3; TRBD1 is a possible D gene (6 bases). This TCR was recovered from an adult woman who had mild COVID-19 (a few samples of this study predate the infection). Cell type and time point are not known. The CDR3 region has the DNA TGTGCCATCTCCGGACAGAACTCTGGAAACACCATATATTTT. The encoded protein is CAISGQNSGNTIYF.